This T cell receptor (beta chain) appears in the sequencing data of a study of Ad26.COV2.S vaccination and SARS-CoV-2 variants. V was trimmed by 6 bases and J by 1 base, leaving 12 bases between them. From germline, CDR1 is MNHEY and CDR2 SMNVEV (reference sequence). CDR3 size: 14 residues. Libraries were prepared by immunoSEQ multiplex PCR; TCRdb keeps only in-frame clonotypes and omits some of them. The sample consists of about 350,000 clones, approximately 86% of them appearing once. Described treatment: around 19 received Ad26.COV2.S at low or high dose, single or two shots; several received placebo; per-sample allocation not given. Specimen acquisition occurred on day 63 following the initial vaccine or placebo injection. In Boston, the donor was an adult between 18-55 years of age. An Ad26 vector expressing Wuhan-strain SARS-CoV-2 spike constituted the vaccine.

The rearrangement links TRBV27 to TRBJ2-5; D gene uncertain. The sample in question was peripheral blood, obtained in a trial of Ad26.COV2.S vaccine versus placebo. The receptor was derived from a person between 18 and 65 years old who received the Ad26.COV2.S COVID-19 vaccine or a placebo. The CDR3 reads CASRHPGPQETQYF. The DNA for the CDR3 is TGTGCCAGCAGACATCCGGGCCCCCAAGAGACCCAGTACTTC.